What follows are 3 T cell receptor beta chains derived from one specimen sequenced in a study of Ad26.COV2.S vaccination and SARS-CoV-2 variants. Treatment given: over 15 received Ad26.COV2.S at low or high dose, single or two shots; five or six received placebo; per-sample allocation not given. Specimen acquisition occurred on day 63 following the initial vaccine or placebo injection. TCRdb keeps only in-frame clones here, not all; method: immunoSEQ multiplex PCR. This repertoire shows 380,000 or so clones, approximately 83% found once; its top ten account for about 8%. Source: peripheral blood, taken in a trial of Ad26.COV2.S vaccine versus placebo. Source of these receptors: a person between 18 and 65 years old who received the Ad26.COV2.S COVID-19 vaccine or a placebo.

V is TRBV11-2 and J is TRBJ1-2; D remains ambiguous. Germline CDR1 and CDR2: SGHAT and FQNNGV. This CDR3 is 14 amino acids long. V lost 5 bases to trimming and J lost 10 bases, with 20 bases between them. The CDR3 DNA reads TGTGCCAGCAGCCAGATCAGGACCAGGAACTCCTACACCTTC. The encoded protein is CASSQIRTRNSYTF.

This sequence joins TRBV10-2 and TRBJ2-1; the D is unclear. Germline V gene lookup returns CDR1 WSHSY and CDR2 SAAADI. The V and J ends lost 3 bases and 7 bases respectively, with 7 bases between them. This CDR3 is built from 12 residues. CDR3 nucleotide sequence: TGCGCCAGCAGTGAAGCTCGTAATGAGCAGTTCTTC. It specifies CASSEARNEQFF.

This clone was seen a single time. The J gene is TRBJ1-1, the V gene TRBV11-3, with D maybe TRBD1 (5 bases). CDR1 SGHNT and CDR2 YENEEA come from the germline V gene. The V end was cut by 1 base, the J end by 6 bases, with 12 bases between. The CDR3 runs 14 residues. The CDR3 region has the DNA TGTGCCAGCAGCTTAGGGCCGGGGGAGGCTGAAGCTTTCTTT. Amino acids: CASSLGPGEAEAFF.